These 32 T cell receptor beta chains share one sample of origin, sequenced in a study of shared clonotypes between healthy human individuals. Data came from immunoSEQ multiplex PCR; TCRdb stores just in-frame clones and leaves some out. Here the sample spans approximately 440,000 clones, 60% to 80% being singletons. The sample taken for sequencing was PBMCs. Receptors originate from a woman aged 40 to 50 in good health. Some clones in this sample may be carry-over from other donors' samples.

Of note for this clone: A read error may explain this, as a much larger clone is one base away. Other nucleotide sequences in the sample specify the same CDR3. The chain uses TRBV4-3 and TRBJ1-4, with 8 nucleotides matching TRBD1. CDR3 length equals 15 residues. J gave up 6 bases and V 6 bases, and 9 bases lay outside the gene matches. Germline V gene lookup returns CDR1 LGHNA and CDR2 YSLEER. Written as DNA, the CDR3 is TGCGCCAGCAGTCCAACAGGGGGTTGGGATGAAAAACTGTTTTTT. It specifies CASSPTGGWDEKLFF.

This chain links TRBV28 with TRBJ1-4; 7 bases map to TRBD1. The length of the CDR3 is 14 residues. Losses at the gene ends were 4 bases for V and 6 bases for J; bases not matched to a gene: 5. Per germline, CDR1 MDHEN and CDR2 SYDVKM. Here the CDR3 reads CASSSPGGDEKLFF. The CDR3 region has the DNA TGTGCCAGCAGTTCCCCAGGGGGTGATGAAAAACTGTTTTTT.

The V call is TRBV28, the J call TRBJ2-3; 10 positions match TRBD2. The CDR3 totals 18 residues. V dropped 3 bases and J dropped 6; count of bases not matched to a gene: 15. The germline CDR1 and CDR2 sequences are MDHEN and SYDVKM. CDR3 sequence reads: CASSFRVERGGRVDTQYF. The CDR3 region has the DNA TGTGCCAGCAGTTTCAGGGTCGAGCGGGGGGGTCGCGTGGATACGCAGTATTTT.

The V gene is TRBV28, the J gene TRBJ1-2; D unresolved. Trimming took 6 bases from V and 4 from J, leaving 18 bases between them. This CDR3 spans 15 amino acids. CDR1 is MDHEN, CDR2 SYDVKM, per germline. Here the CDR3 DNA reads TGTGCCAGCAGACCCCGGGTCTATGGATTCTATGGCTACACCTTC. It yields the protein CASRPRVYGFYGYTF.

This clone was detected ten times or more. The same CDR3 arises from other DNA sequences in this sample as well. This rearrangement joins TRBV7-8 to TRBJ1-5; a possible D gene is TRBD1 (6 bases). The germline V gene has CDR1 SGHVS and CDR2 FQNEAQ. The CDR3 extends over 14 amino acids. V was trimmed by 2 bases and J by 2 bases, leaving 7 bases between them. CDR3 nucleotides: TGTGCCAGCAGCTTACCAGGGGGCAATCAGCCCCAGCATTTT. This gives the protein CASSLPGGNQPQHF.

This chain uses TRBV9 with TRBJ1-4, with no clear D. Looked up from germline, CDR1 is SGDLS and CDR2 is YYNGEE. V lost 4 bases, J lost 2 bases, and 9 bases lay in between. The CDR3 totals 14 residues. This CDR3 is CASSSSGTNEKLFF. The DNA for the CDR3 is TGTGCCAGCAGCTCCTCCGGGACTAATGAAAAACTGTTTTTT.

The gene calls are TRBV1 and TRBJ2-1; TRBD2 is taken as the D call from the table, unchecked against the DNA. TRBV1 is a known pseudogene. This CDR3 contains 14 residues. In DNA, the CDR3 is TGCACCAGCAGCCAAGATCGAGGGAGCAATGAGCAGTTCTTC. Encoded protein: CTSSQDRGSNEQFF.

Remarks on this clone: The junction differs from germline at one of its ends, possibly a read error. J is TRBJ1-2 and V is TRBV30; 7 bases agree with TRBD1. This CDR3 region has 12 residues. CDR1 and CDR2 from the germline V gene are GTSNPN and SVGIG (reference sequence). The CDR3 nucleotides are TGTGCCTGGAGTCCCGGGACAGTGAGAGTATTTTTC. It encodes CAWSPGTVRVFF.

The chain joins TRBV6-6 to TRBJ2-1, with TRBD2 matching 7 bases. V was pared by 0 bases and J by 3 bases, with 2 bases of the junction left unmatched. The CDR3 sequence is 15 residues long. CDR1 MNHNY and CDR2 SVGAGI come from the germline V gene (reference sequence). CDR3 sequence: CASSYSREGYNEQFF. DNA of the CDR3: TGTGCCAGCAGTTACTCAAGGGAGGGCTACAATGAGCAGTTCTTC.

A remark on this clone: One end of the junction varies from germline; a read error may be responsible. V and J are TRBV28 and TRBJ1-4; D is ambiguous. This CDR3 is 15 amino acids long. The germline V gene has CDR1 MDHEN and CDR2 SYDVKM. CDR3 loop: CASSPRTVTNEKPFF. The CDR3 DNA follows: TGCGCCAGCAGTCCTAGGACGGTAACTAATGAAAAACCGTTTTTT.

This clone was seen more than once but under ten times. This sequence joins TRBV30 and TRBJ1-5, with D perhaps matching TRBD1 (5 bases). CDR1 GTSNPN and CDR2 SVGIG come from the germline V gene (reference sequence). The CDR3 loop spans 13 amino acids. V gave up 2 bases and J gave up 5 bases, with 10 bases separating them. CDR3 DNA sequence: TGTGCCTGGAGTAGAGGGGAGCATCAGCCCCAGCATTTT. Translated, it gives CAWSRGEHQPQHF.

The V gene is TRBV29-1, the J gene TRBJ1-4, with TRBD1 identical over 12 bases. The trim removed 6 bases at V and 4 bases at J, leaving 6 bases unmatched. The germline V gene has CDR1 SQVTM and CDR2 ANQGSEA. The CDR3 covers 15 residues. The CDR3 bases are TGCAGCGTGGGGGACAGGGGGCCGGGTAATGAAAAACTGTTTTTT. This gives the protein CSVGDRGPGNEKLFF.

This chain uses TRBV7-2 with TRBJ2-2; the match to TRBD1 covers 11 bases. The CDR3 runs to 15 residues. Germline CDR1 is SGHTA and CDR2 is FQGNSA. J lost 6 bases, V lost 5 bases, and 5 bases had no gene match. CDR3 bases: TGTGCCAGCAGCCTAGGGGACAGGGGGGCCGGGGAGCTGTTTTTT. Residues: CASSLGDRGAGELFF.

CDR3 DNA: TGTGCCAGCAGCTTAGGTCTAGCGAACACCGGGGAGCTGTTTTTT. Encoded protein: CASSLGLANTGELFF. The J gene is TRBJ2-2, the V gene TRBV11-3, with D unclear. CDR1 and CDR2 from the germline V gene are SGHNT and YENEEA. The length of the CDR3 is 15 residues. The V end was cut by 1 base, the J end by 0 bases, with 6 bases between.

This clone was found once. The CDR3 DNA follows: TGTGCCAGCAGTTTGGGAGGTGTTAACCCCCAGCATTTT. Protein product: CASSLGGVNPQHF. The chain has TRBV27 and TRBJ1-5; D call uncertain. The CDR3 runs to 13 residues. V was clipped by 3 bases and J by 10 bases, with 13 bases between them. Germline loops: CDR1 MNHEY, CDR2 SMNVEV (reference sequence).

This clone was seen a handful of times. This sequence is one base from a far larger clone and is likely a read error. The chain recombines TRBV28 with TRBJ2-5, with 13 bases that match TRBD2. The CDR3 runs to 16 residues. Germline V lookup: CDR1 MDHEN, CDR2 SYDVKM. CDR3 bases: TGTACCAGCAGTTTGACTAGCGGGAGGTTGGGAGAGACCCAGTACTTC. This gives the protein CTSSLTSGRLGETQYF.

Remarks on this clone: A far larger clone is a single base away, which makes a read error likely. Other DNA variants within this sample encode the same CDR3. V gene TRBV30 combines with J gene TRBJ1-2; D remains unclear. This CDR3 has 12 residues. Trimming took off 4 bases at V and 4 bases at J, with 10 bases between the two ends. In germline, CDR1 is GTSNPN, CDR2 SVGIG (reference sequence). For the CDR3, the DNA is TGTGCCTGGAATCCCGGACTCTATGGCTACACCTTC. This encodes CAWNPGLYGYTF.

V and J are TRBV28 and TRBJ2-7, with D unresolved. Germline loops: CDR1 MDHEN, CDR2 SYDVKM. With 5 bases removed from V and 0 bases from J, the gap between germline ends came to 14 bases. The CDR3 is 15 amino acids. DNA for the CDR3: TGTGCCAGCAGTGGTACAACCTCGAGCTCCTACGAGCAGTACTTC. This sequence encodes CASSGTTSSSYEQYF. Full variable domain (missing parts from reference TRBV28 and TRBJ2-7): DVKVTQSSRYLVKRTGEKVFLECVQDMDHENMFWYRQDPGLGLRLIYFSYDVKMKEKGDIPEGYSVSREKKERFSLILESASTNQTSMYLCASSGTTSSSYEQYFGPGTRLTVT.

Points on this clone: This is likely an artifact of a read error, given a far larger clone one base away. Within the sample, other DNA sequences also encode this same CDR3. J is TRBJ1-6 and V is TRBV6-6, with D uncertain. The germline V gene has CDR1 MNHNY and CDR2 SVGAGI (reference sequence). V shed 5 bases and J shed 8 bases, with 16 bases lying between them. The CDR3 runs 15 residues. The CDR3 nucleotides read TGTGCCAGCAGTCTACTTGTAGGGCCGGATTCACCCCTCCACTTT. Translated, it gives CASSLLVGPDSPLHF.

This chain links TRBV28 with TRBJ2-5, with D possibly matching TRBD1 (6 bases). The CDR3 covers 12 residues. V was cut by 6 bases and J by 1 base, with 6 bases left in between. Per the germline V gene, CDR1 is MDHEN and CDR2 is SYDVKM. This chain's CDR3 is CASRGAQETQYF. CDR3 bases: TGTGCCAGCAGGGGGGCCCAAGAGACCCAGTACTTC.

The rearrangement links TRBV11-3 to TRBJ1-1, with D uncertain. The CDR3 runs to 13 residues. The germline V gene encodes CDR1 SGHNT and CDR2 YENEEA. Trimming took 3 bases from V and 0 from J, leaving 5 bases between them. In DNA, the CDR3 is TGTGCCAGCAGCTTCCAAATGAACACTGAAGCTTTCTTT. Its protein is CASSFQMNTEAFF.

This chain connects TRBV18 to TRBJ1-2; weak D call: TRBD1 (6 bases). Germline CDR1 reads KGHSH; CDR2 reads LQKENI. CDR3 length: 15 amino acids. V was shortened by 4 bases and J by 1 base, with 13 bases between the two germline ends. The CDR3 protein is CASSRAGVYNYGYTF. CDR3 sequence (DNA): TGTGCCAGCTCACGAGCAGGGGTCTATAACTATGGCTACACCTTC.

V and J are TRBV6-5 and TRBJ2-7; 7 bases fit TRBD2. V lost 7 bases and J lost 4; bases outside the gene matches: 7. The CDR3 has 13 amino acids. Germline V gene data show CDR1 as MNHEY and CDR2 as SVGAGI. In DNA, the CDR3 is TGTGCCAGCACTCCTAGCGGAGGTTACGAGCAGTACTTC. This gives the protein CASTPSGGYEQYF.

A single count supports this clone. This chain uses TRBV19 with TRBJ2-5; 7 positions match TRBD2. The CDR3 is 15 amino acids. V was clipped by 1 base and J by 3 bases; unmatched bases: 5. CDR1 LNHDA and CDR2 SQIVND come from the germline V gene (reference sequence). The CDR3 nucleotides are TGTGCCAGTAGTATAGGGGCTAGCGGCGAAGAGACCCAGTACTTC. Translating gives CASSIGASGEETQYF.

The CDR3, as DNA: TGTGCCAGCAGCCAAGACCGGCTAAAAGAGACCCAGTACTTC. This encodes CASSQDRLKETQYF. The chain joins TRBV4-2 to TRBJ2-5; no clear D gene. This CDR3 contains 14 residues. V gave up 0 bases and J gave up 3 bases, with 8 bases separating them. Germline V CDR1 and CDR2: LGHNA, YNFKEQ.

With regard to this clone: One end of the junction varies from germline; a read error may be responsible. The V and J genes are TRBV5-8 and TRBJ1-1; D gene uncertain. The CDR3 length is 15 residues. Germline V gene sequence: CDR1 SGHTS, CDR2 YDEGEE. The CDR3 DNA follows: TGTGCTAGCAGCTGGGGTGGGCACATGAACACTGAAGCTTTCTTT. It specifies CASSWGGHMNTEAFF.

As to this clone: A read error may be the cause here, since a much bigger clone is one base away. This chain links TRBV14 with TRBJ2-1; perhaps D is TRBD1 or TRBD2 (6 bases each). The CDR3 spans 16 residues. The V gene's germline CDR1 is SGHDN and CDR2 FVKESK. In nucleotides, the CDR3 is TGTGCCGGCAGCCAAGGGGGTAGCGGCCGGGGTAATGAGCAGTTCTTC. This encodes CAGSQGGSGRGNEQFF.

About this clone: A read error is likely here: a far larger clone is one base away. Other DNA sequences from this sample encode an identical CDR3 as well. The chain joins TRBV30 to TRBJ2-2, with 9 bases that match TRBD2. Trimming cost V 2 bases and J 8 bases; bases outside gene matches: 9. CDR3 size: 15 residues. Germline V gene data show CDR1 as GTSNPN and CDR2 as SVGIG (reference sequence). DNA for the CDR3: TGTGCCTGGAGTATAGTAGCGGGGGACGGGGGGGAGCTGTTTTTT. This encodes CAWSIVAGDGGELFF.

The genes are TRBV4-2 and TRBJ2-5; D possibly corresponds to TRBD2 (5 bases). Germline values: CDR1 LGHNA, CDR2 YNFKEQ. Trimming removed 1 base at V and 1 base at J, with 7 bases between. The CDR3 has 14 residues. In DNA form, the CDR3 reads TGTGCCAGCAGCCAAGTCAGCGGCCAAGAGACCCAGTACTTC. Translating gives CASSQVSGQETQYF.

This clone came up a few times. The V gene is TRBV30, the J gene TRBJ1-5; weak D call: TRBD1 (6 bases). The CDR3 extends over 16 amino acids. Germline values: CDR1 GTSNPN, CDR2 SVGIG (reference sequence). V lost 1 base and J 6 bases, leaving 19 bases between the germline ends. CDR3: CAWSGGSRGGLQPQHF. Written as DNA, the CDR3 is TGTGCCTGGAGTGGAGGGTCTCGCGGGGGGCTTCAGCCCCAGCATTTT.

This clone was observed once. The V and J genes are TRBV5-6 and TRBJ2-6, with no clear D. Germline V gene data show CDR1 as SGHDT and CDR2 as YYEEEE. The V and J ends lost 4 bases and 2 bases respectively, with 10 bases between them. CDR3 size: 15 residues. The CDR3: CASSLGMTGANVLTF. CDR3 nucleotide sequence: TGTGCCAGCAGCCTAGGGATGACTGGGGCCAACGTCCTGACTTTC.

This chain joins TRBV7-2 and TRBJ1-2; 11 bases match TRBD1. J lost 5 bases, V lost 2 bases, and 10 bases had no gene match. The CDR3 has 17 residues. Germline CDR1 is SGHTA and CDR2 is FQGNSA. Here the CDR3 DNA reads TGTGCCAGCAGCTTAAGATTTAGGGACAGGGGGTTATATGGCTACACCTTC. Its protein is CASSLRFRDRGLYGYTF.